The 29 T cell receptor gamma chains below all came from one sample that was sequenced in a study of γδ T cells in repeated Plasmodium falciparum infection. TCRdb fed the multiplex PCR reads to CATT. Counted here are roughly 13,000 gamma-chain clones, about 1.5% occurring once; the ten biggest clones make up under 35%. Gammadelta T cells were flow-sorted from PBMC into Vgamma9/Vdelta2+ and Vdelta2-negative populations for bulk analysis. Sequencing was performed on gamma-delta T cells from blood. The receptors originated from a pool of human donors (malaria-infected and uninfected, not separated).

This clone was seen ten or more times. A read error likely explains why the TCRdb protein, taken from a much larger clone, differs from this DNA's translation at residue 3; the protein shown is translated from the DNA. J is TRGJ1 or TRGJ2 and V is TRGV2. This CDR3 has 15 amino acids. The V gene's germline CDR1 is EGSNGY and CDR2 YDSYNSKV. The CDR3 sequence: CAAWDGVLNYYKKLF. As DNA, the CDR3 is TGTGCCGCCTGGGACGGTGTTCTGAATTATTATAAGAAACTCTTT.

As regards this clone: A read error likely explains why the TCRdb protein, taken from a much larger clone, differs from this DNA's translation at residue 2; the protein shown is translated from the DNA. The chain uses TRGV3 and TRGJ1 or TRGJ2. As TCRdb names no J gene, one was assigned here on the basis of a DNA match to germline. Germline V gene data show CDR1 as VTNTFY and CDR2 as YDVSTARD (reference sequence). The CDR3 length is 15 residues. This CDR3 reads CTTWDRSLLYYKKLF. CDR3 DNA: TGTACCACCTGGGACAGGTCCCTTCTTTATTATAAGAAACTCTTT.

Of note for this clone: The protein given by TCRdb reflects a much larger clone and differs at residue 12 from this DNA's translation, likely from a read error; the protein shown is the DNA's translation. The chain links TRGV2 to TRGJP2. Matching the DNA to germline supplied the J gene, which TCRdb does not give. This CDR3 contains 17 residues. Germline V gene sequence: CDR1 EGSNGY, CDR2 YDSYNSKV. The CDR3 DNA reads TGTGCCACCTGGGACGGGCCAGATCCCGTTAGTGGTTGGATCAAGACGTTT. This encodes CATWDGPDPVSGWIKTF.

This clone came up many times. A clone one base away is much larger, so this may be a read error. The DNA is left out, because the CDR3 cannot be placed on it with certainty; the CDR3 is given as TCRdb lists it. The V gene is TRGV9, but the J gene lacks a call. Germline CDR1 reads GITISATS; CDR2 reads ISYDGTV (reference sequence). The CDR3 adds up to 29 amino acids, both ends counted. This CDR3 reads CALWEVRSNSLAVEQHLVSQVSIGRIQHF.

This clone was seen repeatedly, ten times or more. This DNA's translation differs at residue 7 from TCRdb's protein, which comes from a much larger clone; a read error is likely, and the protein shown is translated from the DNA. Distinct nucleotide sequences in the sample also encode this CDR3. The V gene is TRGV9, the J gene TRGJ1 or TRGJ2. TCRdb leaves out the J gene; it was filled in here by matching the DNA to germline. The ends lost 2 bases at V and 9 bases at J; junction bases unmatched: 4. The CDR3 consists of 11 residues. Germline values: CDR1 GITISATS, CDR2 ISYDGTV (reference sequence). CDR3 region: CALWEGVKKLF. The DNA of the CDR3 is TGTGCCTTGTGGGAGGGTGTTAAGAAACTCTTT.

Concerning this clone: The protein given by TCRdb reflects a much larger clone and differs at residue 10 from this DNA's translation, likely from a read error; the protein shown is the DNA's translation. This chain connects TRGV9 to TRGJ1 or TRGJ2. The J gene comes from matching the DNA to germline here; TCRdb lacks it. Trimming at V came to 1 base and at J to 11 bases, leaving 11 bases not matched to a gene. The CDR3 sequence is 13 residues long. Germline-derived CDR1 and CDR2 are GITISATS and ISYDGTV (reference sequence). For the CDR3, the DNA is TGTGCCTTGTGGGAGGTCCCCTGGGATGAGAAACTCTTT. This encodes CALWEVPWDEKLF.

This clone came up a few times. TCRdb's protein for this DNA is that of a much larger clone and differs from the translation at residue 6, likely a read error; the protein shown is the DNA translation. CDR3 sequence (DNA): TGTGCCTTGTTGTTGACGAAACTCTTT. Its protein is CALLLTKLF. This chain links TRGV9 with TRGJ1 or TRGJ2. Here the J gene came from matching the DNA to germline, since TCRdb omits it. V dropped 8 bases and J dropped 12; count of bases not matched to a gene: 7. CDR3 length: 9 residues. Germline lookup yields CDR1 GITISATS and CDR2 ISYDGTV (reference sequence).

This clone was observed a handful of times. The protein TCRdb lists belongs to a much larger clone and differs from this DNA's translation at residue 3, which points to a read error; the protein shown is made from the DNA. The V call is TRGV3, the J call TRGJP2. The J gene, absent from TCRdb, was called here by matching the DNA to germline. CDR3 size: 18 residues. Per germline, CDR1 VTNTFY and CDR2 YDVSTARD (reference sequence). CDR3: CAIWDRPLGPWSDWIKTF. The CDR3 DNA follows: TGTGCCATCTGGGACAGGCCATTAGGCCCCTGGAGTGATTGGATCAAGACGTTT.

This clone was seen a few times. For this DNA, TCRdb reports the protein of a much larger clone, which diverges at residue 6, most likely from a read error; the protein presented here is translated directly from the DNA. V and J are TRGV4 and TRGJ1 or TRGJ2. Germline lookup yields CDR1 EGSTGY and CDR2 YDSYTSSV. This CDR3 has 15 amino acids. The V gene end was trimmed by 3 bases and the J gene end by 5 bases; junction bases not matched to a gene: 13. The CDR3 sequence is CATWDRPFFDYKKLF. DNA of the CDR3: TGTGCCACCTGGGATAGGCCTTTCTTTGATTATAAGAAACTCTTT.

Notes on this clone: The mismatch at residue 9 between this DNA's translation and the TCRdb protein of a much larger clone likely reflects a read error; the protein shown is translated from the DNA. The chain links TRGV3 to TRGJ1 or TRGJ2. TCRdb leaves out the J gene; it was filled in here by matching the DNA to germline. The CDR3 totals 13 residues. From germline, CDR1 is VTNTFY and CDR2 YDVSTARD (reference sequence). Written as DNA, the CDR3 is TGTGCCACCTGGGACGCGCTTTATCATAAGAAACTCTTT. Translated, it gives CATWDALYHKKLF.

This clone was seen repeatedly, ten times or more. The protein TCRdb lists belongs to a much larger clone and differs from this DNA's translation at residue 3, which points to a read error; the protein shown is made from the DNA. The chain couples TRGV9 to TRGJ1 or TRGJ2. This CDR3 has 15 amino acids. Germline V gives CDR1 GITISATS, CDR2 ISYDGTV (reference sequence). The CDR3 reads CAMWERRKVYYKKLF. In DNA form, the CDR3 reads TGTGCCATGTGGGAACGACGGAAGGTATATTATAAGAAACTCTTT.

This clone was seen repeatedly, ten times or more. The protein in TCRdb stems from a much larger clone and differs at residue 11 from this DNA's translation, likely a read error; here the protein is translated from the DNA. The V and J genes are TRGV3 and TRGJ1 or TRGJ2. No J segment appears in TCRdb, so it was assigned here by matching the sequence to germline. The CDR3 is 15 residues long. Germline V lookup: CDR1 VTNTFY, CDR2 YDVSTARD (reference sequence). This chain's CDR3 is CATWDRSLLYCKKLF. For the CDR3, the DNA is TGTGCCACCTGGGACAGGTCCCTTCTTTATTGTAAGAAACTCTTT.

A remark on this clone: A far larger clone lies a single base away; this is likely a read error. The DNA is omitted, as the CDR3 cannot be located on it reliably, and the CDR3 follows TCRdb's listing. The CDR3 is CALWEAEIRNSLAVEQHWLSQVSIGRIQHF. TRGV9 is the V gene, and the J gene was not called. Germline assignment: CDR1 GITISATS and CDR2 ISYDGTV (reference sequence). Ends included, the CDR3 has 30 residues.

This clone came up many times. TCRdb's entry gives the protein of a much larger clone, which mismatches this DNA's translation at residue 10, likely from a read error; the protein reported here is translated from the DNA. The rearrangement uses TRGV9 and TRGJ1 or TRGJ2. The trim removed 0 bases at V and 8 bases at J, leaving 10 bases unmatched. The germline CDR1 and CDR2 sequences are GITISATS and ISYDGTV (reference sequence). The CDR3 runs 14 residues. The CDR3 DNA is TGTGCCTTGTGGGAGGTGCACCTATATCATAAGAAACTCTTT. Translation: CALWEVHLYHKKLF.

Many counts were recorded for this clone. The protein TCRdb gives is from a much larger clone and does not agree with this DNA's translation at residue 7, likely a read error; the protein shown here comes from the DNA. The chain joins TRGV9 to TRGJP. CDR3 size: 16 residues. V lost 2 bases, J lost 6 bases, and 4 bases stayed unmatched. Per germline, CDR1 GITISATS and CDR2 ISYDGTV (reference sequence). CDR3 protein: CALWEAGELGKKIKVF. The CDR3, as DNA: TGTGCCTTGTGGGAGGCAGGAGAGTTGGGCAAAAAAATCAAGGTATTT.

This clone was detected only a few times. TCRdb attributes to this sequence the protein of a much larger clone, which differs from the DNA translation at residue 6; a read error is likely, and the protein displayed is translated from the DNA. The CDR3 region is CALWEETKLQELGKKIKVF. CDR3 coding DNA: TGTGCCTTGTGGGAGGAAACCAAATTACAAGAGTTGGGCAAAAAAATCAAGGTATTT. The chain links TRGV9 to TRGJP. Here the J gene was assigned by germline matching of the DNA, as TCRdb has none. J lost 4 bases, V lost 2 bases, and 11 bases had no gene match. CDR1 and CDR2 from the germline V gene are GITISATS and ISYDGTV (reference sequence). This CDR3 has 19 residues.

In this sample, this clone turned up a few times. A read error likely explains this, since a far larger clone differs by one base. The limits of the CDR3 on the DNA are not certain, so only TCRdb's listed CDR3 is given. No call exists for the J gene, whereas the V gene is TRGV9. The germline gives CDR1 GITISATS, CDR2 ISYDGTV (reference sequence). Both ends counted, the CDR3 spans 29 residues. CDR3 sequence reads: CALWEVRRNSLAVEQHLLSQVSIGRIQHF.

As to this clone: The TCRdb record carries a much larger clone's protein, which differs from this DNA's translation at residue 6; a read error is the likely cause, and the protein listed here is the DNA translation. The chain is built from TRGV4 and TRGJ1 or TRGJ2. Because TCRdb records no J gene, it was assigned here through a match of the DNA to germline. J lost 10 bases, V lost 3 bases, and 6 bases had no gene match. Germline V gene data show CDR1 as EGSTGY and CDR2 as YDSYTSSV. This CDR3 is 11 amino acids long. CDR3 DNA sequence: TGTGCCACCTGGGATTACAAAAAGAAACTCTTT. Its protein product is CATWDYKKKLF.

This clone was recorded at least ten times. A read error is likely here: a far larger clone is one base away. This specimen includes other DNA sequences encoding the same CDR3. No call exists for the J gene, whereas the V gene is TRGV3. Germline loops: CDR1 VTNTFY, CDR2 YDVSTARD (reference sequence). There are 15 residues in the CDR3. The CDR3 reads CATWDRQGNYYKKLF. In DNA form, the CDR3 reads TGTGCCACCTGGGACAGGCAGGGGAATTATTATAAGAAACTTTTT.

In its sample, this clone was seen many times. A read error is likely here: a far larger clone is one base away. The V gene is TRGV5, the J gene TRGJ1 or TRGJ2. This CDR3 has 11 residues. Germline V CDR1 and CDR2: VINAFY, YDVSNSKD. This CDR3 is CATWDRHKKLF. CDR3 nucleotides: TGTGCCACCTGGGACAGGCACAAGAAACTCTTC.

Points on this clone: TCRdb's listed protein matches a much larger clone and diverges from this DNA's translation at residue 10, likely through a read error; the protein shown comes from the DNA. The V gene is TRGV2, but the J gene lacks a call. The CDR3 spans 12 residues. CDR1 is EGSNGY and CDR2 is YDSYNSKV in the germline V gene. The CDR3 loop is CATWKKPYKELF. In DNA form, the CDR3 reads TGTGCCACCTGGAAGAAACCATATAAGGAACTCTTT.

Ten or more counts support this clone. The gene calls are TRGV5 and TRGJ1 or TRGJ2. This CDR3 region has 14 residues. V lost 3 bases, J lost 3 bases, and 8 bases stayed unmatched. Germline CDR1 and CDR2: VINAFY and YDVSNSKD. The DNA for the CDR3 is TGTGCCACCTGGGACCCCGGGCGTTATTATAAGAAACTCTTT. It encodes CATWDPGRYYKKLF.

This clone appeared a few times. It is unclear where the CDR3 begins or ends on the DNA, so no DNA is shown, and the CDR3 is as TCRdb lists it. There is no J gene call, but TRGV2 is given as the V gene. The CDR3 is 31 residues long, ends included. The germline CDR1 and CDR2 sequences are EGSNGY and YDSYNSKV. This chain's CDR3 is CATWDDRYIRNSLAVEQHLLSQVSIGRIQHF.

This clone has ten or more counts. A far larger clone differs by one base, so this is likely a read error. The same CDR3 is also encoded by other DNA sequences in this sample. This sequence joins TRGV4 and TRGJ1 or TRGJ2. V gave up 1 base and J gave up 1 base; unmatched junction bases: 10. The CDR3 is 16 amino acids. Germline assignment: CDR1 EGSTGY and CDR2 YDSYTSSV. The CDR3 loop reads CATWDGGVINYYKKLF. Here the CDR3 DNA reads TGTGCCACCTGGGATGGCGGGGTAATCAATTATTATAAGAAACTCTTT.

This clone was seen more than once but under ten times. This DNA's translation differs at residue 7 from TCRdb's protein, which comes from a much larger clone; a read error is likely, and the protein shown is translated from the DNA. The chain couples TRGV9 to TRGJ1 or TRGJ2. TCRdb leaves out the J gene; it was filled in here by matching the DNA to germline. The CDR3 has 13 amino acids. The ends lost 3 bases at V and 9 bases at J; junction bases unmatched: 11. Germline V gene sequence: CDR1 GITISATS, CDR2 ISYDGTV (reference sequence). The CDR3 DNA reads TGTGCCTTGTGGGAGTTTGGGCGACTTAAGAAACTCTTT. Its translation is CALWEFGRLKKLF.

A few counts support this clone. This likely reflects a read error, since a far larger clone is one base away. In the same sample, other DNA sequences code for this CDR3. The chain links TRGV9 to TRGJ1 or TRGJ2. Germline matching of the DNA provided the J gene here, since TCRdb leaves it blank. The CDR3 has 13 amino acids. Trimming cost V 1 base and J 12 bases; bases outside gene matches: 12. Per the germline V gene, CDR1 is GITISATS and CDR2 is ISYDGTV (reference sequence). The CDR3 DNA follows: TGTGCCTTGTGGGAGGTCTTACCCCTCGGGAAACTCTTT. Its protein is CALWEVLPLGKLF.

This clone came up a few times. The protein TCRdb gives is from a much larger clone and does not agree with this DNA's translation at residue 9, likely a read error; the protein shown here comes from the DNA. The chain carries TRGV2 and TRGJ1 or TRGJ2. TCRdb leaves out the J gene; it was filled in here by matching the DNA to germline. CDR3 length equals 13 residues. With V trimmed by 0 bases and J by 8 bases, 7 bases remained unmatched. Germline V gives CDR1 EGSNGY, CDR2 YDSYNSKV. The CDR3 nucleotides read TGTGCCACCTGGGACGGGCCCTTAGATAAGAAACTCTTT. Protein product: CATWDGPLDKKLF.

This clone was observed a handful of times. The protein TCRdb gives is from a much larger clone and does not agree with this DNA's translation at residue 3, likely a read error; the protein shown here comes from the DNA. V is TRGV3 and J is TRGJ1 or TRGJ2. The J gene, absent from TCRdb, was called here by matching the DNA to germline. The V gene's germline CDR1 is VTNTFY and CDR2 YDVSTARD (reference sequence). CDR3 length: 10 residues. CDR3 DNA: TGTGCCCCCTGGGGAAATAAGAAACTCTTT. This gives the protein CAPWGNKKLF.

This clone appeared many times. For this DNA, TCRdb reports the protein of a much larger clone, which diverges at residue 3, most likely from a read error; the protein presented here is translated directly from the DNA. This rearrangement joins TRGV8 to TRGJP2. In germline, CDR1 is VENAVY, CDR2 YDSYNSRV. The CDR3 covers 16 residues. The CDR3 DNA reads as TGTGCCGCCTGGGATATTAGTCCCGAAATGGAGGGGGTCAAGACGTTT. Protein sequence: CAAWDISPEMEGVKTF.